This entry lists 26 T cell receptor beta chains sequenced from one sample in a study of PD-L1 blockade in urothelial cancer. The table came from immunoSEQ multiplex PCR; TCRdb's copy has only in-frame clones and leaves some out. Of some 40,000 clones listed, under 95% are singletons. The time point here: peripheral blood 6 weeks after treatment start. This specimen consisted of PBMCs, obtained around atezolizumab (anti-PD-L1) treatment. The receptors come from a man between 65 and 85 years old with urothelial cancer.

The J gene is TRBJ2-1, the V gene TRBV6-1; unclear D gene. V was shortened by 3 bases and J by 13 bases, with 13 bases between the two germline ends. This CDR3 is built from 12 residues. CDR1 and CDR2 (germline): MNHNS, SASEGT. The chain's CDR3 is CASSDRDRGQFF. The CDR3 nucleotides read TGTGCCAGCAGTGACCGAGACCGAGGTCAGTTCTTC.

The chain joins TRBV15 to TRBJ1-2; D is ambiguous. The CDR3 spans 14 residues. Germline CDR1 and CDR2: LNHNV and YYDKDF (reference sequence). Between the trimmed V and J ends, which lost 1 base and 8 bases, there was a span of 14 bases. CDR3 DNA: TGTGCCACCAGCAGAGTAGGATGGGGAGAGGGCTACACCTTC. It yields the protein CATSRVGWGEGYTF.

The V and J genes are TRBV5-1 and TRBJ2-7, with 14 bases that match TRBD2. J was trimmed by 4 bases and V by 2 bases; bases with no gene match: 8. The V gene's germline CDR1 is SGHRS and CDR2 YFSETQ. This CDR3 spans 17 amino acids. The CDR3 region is CASSFIGGTSGSYEQYF. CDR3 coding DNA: TGCGCCAGCAGCTTTATTGGGGGGACTAGCGGGAGTTACGAGCAGTACTTC.

The CDR3 sequence: CASSSGQGVYEQYF. In nucleotides, the CDR3 is TGTGCCAGCAGTTCGGGACAGGGGGTCTACGAGCAGTACTTC. The chain combines TRBV6-6 with TRBJ2-7, with 11 bases aligning to TRBD1. Germline CDR1 is MNHNY and CDR2 is SVGAGI (reference sequence). CDR3 length equals 14 residues. The J segment lost 3 bases and the V segment lost 4 bases, leaving 2 bases of the junction unmatched.

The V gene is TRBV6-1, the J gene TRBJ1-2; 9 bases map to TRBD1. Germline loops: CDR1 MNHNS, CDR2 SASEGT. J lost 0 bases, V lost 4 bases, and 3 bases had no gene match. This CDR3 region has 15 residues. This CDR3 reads CASSGQGGTNYGYTF. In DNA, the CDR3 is TGTGCCAGCAGTGGACAGGGGGGTACTAACTATGGCTACACCTTC.

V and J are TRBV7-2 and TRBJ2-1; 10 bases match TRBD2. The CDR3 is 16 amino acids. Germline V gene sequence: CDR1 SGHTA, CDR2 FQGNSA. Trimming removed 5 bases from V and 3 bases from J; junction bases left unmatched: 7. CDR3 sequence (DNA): TGTGCCAGCAGCCTGACTAGCGGGTCGATCTACAATGAGCAGTTCTTC. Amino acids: CASSLTSGSIYNEQFF.

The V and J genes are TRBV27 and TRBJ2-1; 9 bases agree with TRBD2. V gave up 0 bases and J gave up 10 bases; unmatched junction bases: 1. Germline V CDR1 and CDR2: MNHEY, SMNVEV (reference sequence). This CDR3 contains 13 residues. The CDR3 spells CASSLSAGGEQFF. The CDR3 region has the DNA TGTGCCAGCAGTTTATCGGCGGGAGGGGAGCAGTTCTTC.

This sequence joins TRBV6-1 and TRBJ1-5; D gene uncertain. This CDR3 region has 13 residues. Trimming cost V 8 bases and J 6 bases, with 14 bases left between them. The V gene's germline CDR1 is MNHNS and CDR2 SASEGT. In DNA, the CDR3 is TGTGCCAGCCTAGTCTTCGCCGGTCAGCCCCAGCATTTT. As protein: CASLVFAGQPQHF.

CDR3 protein: CASSIFRSRGDEKLFF. CDR3 nucleotide sequence: TGTGCCAGTAGTATTTTTCGAAGCAGGGGGGATGAAAAACTGTTTTTT. This chain uses TRBV19 with TRBJ1-4, with TRBD1 matching 7 bases. CDR1 LNHDA and CDR2 SQIVND come from the germline V gene (reference sequence). The V and J ends lost 3 bases and 6 bases, in that order; junction bases with no gene match: 10. The CDR3 is made up of 16 amino acids. Full variable domain (missing parts from reference TRBV19 and TRBJ1-4): DGGITQSPKYLFRKEGQNVTLSCEQNLNHDAMYWYRQDPGQGLRLIYYSQIVNDFQKGDIAEGYSVSREKKESFPLTVTSAQKNPTAFYLCASSIFRSRGDEKLFFGSGTQLSVL.

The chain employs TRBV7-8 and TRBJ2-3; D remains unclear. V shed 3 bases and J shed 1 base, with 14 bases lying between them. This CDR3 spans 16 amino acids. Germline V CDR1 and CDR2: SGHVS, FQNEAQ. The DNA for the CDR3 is TGTGCCAGCAGCTTGGTCCGGGTCCGCCGCACAGATACGCAGTATTTT. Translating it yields CASSLVRVRRTDTQYF.

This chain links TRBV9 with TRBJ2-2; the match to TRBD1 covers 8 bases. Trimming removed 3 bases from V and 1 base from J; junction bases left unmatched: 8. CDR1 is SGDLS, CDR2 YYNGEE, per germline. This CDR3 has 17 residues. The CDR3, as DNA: TGTGCCAGCAGCGGGCCAGGGGGCGGGTGGAACACCGGGGAGCTGTTTTTT. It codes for CASSGPGGGWNTGELFF.

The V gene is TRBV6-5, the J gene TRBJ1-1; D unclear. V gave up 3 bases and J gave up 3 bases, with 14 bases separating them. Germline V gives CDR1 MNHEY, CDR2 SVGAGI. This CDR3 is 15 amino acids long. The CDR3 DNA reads TGTGCCAGCAGTTATATTGGCCAGGTACACACTGAAGCTTTCTTT. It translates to CASSYIGQVHTEAFF.

CDR3 sequence (DNA): TGTGCCAGCTTAGAACAGGGAACCTACGAGCAGTACTTC. Translating it yields CASLEQGTYEQYF. This chain links TRBV28 with TRBJ2-7; D is possibly TRBD1 (6 bases). This CDR3 has 13 residues. Germline V lookup: CDR1 MDHEN, CDR2 SYDVKM. Trimming cost V 8 bases and J 2 bases, with 13 bases left between them.

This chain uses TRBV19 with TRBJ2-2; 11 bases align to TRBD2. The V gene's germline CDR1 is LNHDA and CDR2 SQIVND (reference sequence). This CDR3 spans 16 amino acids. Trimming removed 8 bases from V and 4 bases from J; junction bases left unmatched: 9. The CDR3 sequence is CASLASGLAATGELFF. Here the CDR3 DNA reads TGTGCCAGTCTAGCCTCGGGACTAGCGGCCACCGGGGAGCTGTTTTTT.

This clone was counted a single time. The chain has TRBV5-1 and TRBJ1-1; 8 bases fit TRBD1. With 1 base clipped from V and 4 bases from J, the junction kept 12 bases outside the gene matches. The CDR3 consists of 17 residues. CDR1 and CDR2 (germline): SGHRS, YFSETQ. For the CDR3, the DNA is TGCGCCAGCAGCTTGACCGGGGACAGGTCTCTGACCACTGAAGCTTTCTTT. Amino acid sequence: CASSLTGDRSLTTEAFF.

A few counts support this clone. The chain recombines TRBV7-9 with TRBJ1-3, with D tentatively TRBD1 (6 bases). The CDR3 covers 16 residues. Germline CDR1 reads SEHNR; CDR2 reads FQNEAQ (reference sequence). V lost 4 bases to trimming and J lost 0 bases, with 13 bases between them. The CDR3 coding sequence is TGTGCCAGCAGCTCCGTCGCGGACAGCTCTGGAAACACCATATATTTT. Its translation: CASSSVADSSGNTIYF.

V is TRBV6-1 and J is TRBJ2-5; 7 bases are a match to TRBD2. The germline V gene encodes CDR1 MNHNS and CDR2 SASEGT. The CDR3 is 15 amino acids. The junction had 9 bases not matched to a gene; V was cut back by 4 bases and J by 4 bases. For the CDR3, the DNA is TGTGCCAGCAGTGCGGCTAGCGGAATTGGAGAGACCCAGTACTTC. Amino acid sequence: CASSAASGIGETQYF.

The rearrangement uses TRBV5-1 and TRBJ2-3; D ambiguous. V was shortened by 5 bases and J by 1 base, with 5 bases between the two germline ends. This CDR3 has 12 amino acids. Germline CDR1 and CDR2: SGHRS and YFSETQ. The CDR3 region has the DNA TGCGCCAGCAGAGAGGGCACAGATACGCAGTATTTT. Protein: CASREGTDTQYF.

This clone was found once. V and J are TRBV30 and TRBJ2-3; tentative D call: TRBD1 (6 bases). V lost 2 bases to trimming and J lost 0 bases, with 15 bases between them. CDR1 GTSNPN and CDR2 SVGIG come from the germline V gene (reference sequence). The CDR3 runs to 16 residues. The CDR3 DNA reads TGTGCCTGGAGTACCCGAACAGGGTCCAGCACAGATACGCAGTATTTT. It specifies CAWSTRTGSSTDTQYF. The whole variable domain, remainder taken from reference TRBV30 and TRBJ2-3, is SQTIHQWPATLVQPVGSPLSLECTVEGTSNPNLYWYRQAAGRGLQLLFYSVGIGQISSEVPQNLSASRPQDRQFILSSKKLLLSDSGFYLCAWSTRTGSSTDTQYFGPGTRLTVL.

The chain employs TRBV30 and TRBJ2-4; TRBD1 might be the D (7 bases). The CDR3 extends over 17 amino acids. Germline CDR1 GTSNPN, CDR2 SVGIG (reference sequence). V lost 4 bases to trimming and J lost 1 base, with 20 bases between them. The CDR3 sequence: CAWIGSSEGAAKNIQYF. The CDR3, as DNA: TGTGCCTGGATAGGGTCGTCGGAGGGGGCGGCCAAAAACATTCAGTACTTC.

DNA for the CDR3: TGCGCCAGCAGTCGAACTAGCGGGAGTCATTCGGCTTACACAGATACGCAGTATTTT. Translating it yields CASSRTSGSHSAYTDTQYF. The chain employs TRBV10-2 and TRBJ2-3; 11 nucleotides line up with TRBD2. This CDR3 spans 19 amino acids. V shed 5 bases and J 2 bases; nucleotides not matched to a gene: 15. Germline CDR1 and CDR2: WSHSY and SAAADI.

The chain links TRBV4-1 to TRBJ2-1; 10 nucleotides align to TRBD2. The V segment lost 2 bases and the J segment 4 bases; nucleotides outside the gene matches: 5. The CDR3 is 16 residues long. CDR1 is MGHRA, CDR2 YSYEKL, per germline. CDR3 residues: CASSQRTSGSYNEQFF. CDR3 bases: TGCGCCAGCAGCCAACGGACTAGCGGATCATACAATGAGCAGTTCTTC.

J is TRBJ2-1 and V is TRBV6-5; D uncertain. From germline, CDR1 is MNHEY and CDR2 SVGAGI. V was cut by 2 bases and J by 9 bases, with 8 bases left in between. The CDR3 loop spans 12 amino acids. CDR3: CASSYGQSEQFF. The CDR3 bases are TGTGCCAGCAGTTACGGTCAGTCTGAGCAGTTCTTC.

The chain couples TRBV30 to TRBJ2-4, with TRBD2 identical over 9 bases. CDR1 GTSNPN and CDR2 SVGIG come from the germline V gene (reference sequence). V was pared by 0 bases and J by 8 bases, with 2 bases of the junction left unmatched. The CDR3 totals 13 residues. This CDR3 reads CAWSVKRGDIQYF. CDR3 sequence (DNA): TGTGCCTGGAGTGTAAAGCGGGGGGACATTCAGTACTTC. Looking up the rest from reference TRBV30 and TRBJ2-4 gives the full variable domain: SQTIHQWPATLVQPVGSPLSLECTVEGTSNPNLYWYRQAAGRGLQLLFYSVGIGQISSEVPQNLSASRPQDRQFILSSKKLLLSDSGFYLCAWSVKRGDIQYFGAGTRLSVL.

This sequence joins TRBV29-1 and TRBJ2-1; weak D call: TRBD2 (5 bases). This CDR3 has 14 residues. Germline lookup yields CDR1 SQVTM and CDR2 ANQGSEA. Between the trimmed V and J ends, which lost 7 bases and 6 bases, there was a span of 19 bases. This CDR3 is CSALLGLGGNEQFF. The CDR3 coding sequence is TGCAGCGCCCTTTTAGGGCTAGGAGGCAATGAGCAGTTCTTC.

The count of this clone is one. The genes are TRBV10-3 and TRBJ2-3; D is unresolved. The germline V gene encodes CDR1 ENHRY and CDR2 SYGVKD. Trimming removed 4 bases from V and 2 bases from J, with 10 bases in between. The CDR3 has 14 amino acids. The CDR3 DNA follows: TGTGCCATCAGTGCTACTAAAGACACAGATACGCAGTATTTT. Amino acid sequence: CAISATKDTDTQYF.